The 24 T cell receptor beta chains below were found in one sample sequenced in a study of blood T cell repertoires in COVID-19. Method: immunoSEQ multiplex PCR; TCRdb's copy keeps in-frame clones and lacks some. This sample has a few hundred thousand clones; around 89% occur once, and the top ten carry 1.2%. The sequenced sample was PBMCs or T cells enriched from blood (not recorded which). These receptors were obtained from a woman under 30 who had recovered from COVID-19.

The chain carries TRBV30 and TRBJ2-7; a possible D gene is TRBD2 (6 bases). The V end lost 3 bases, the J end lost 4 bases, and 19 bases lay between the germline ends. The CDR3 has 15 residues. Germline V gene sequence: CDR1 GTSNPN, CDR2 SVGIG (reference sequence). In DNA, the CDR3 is TGTGCCTGGAGACCGGTGGGGGGAAAATTGTACGAGCAGTACTTC. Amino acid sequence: CAWRPVGGKLYEQYF.

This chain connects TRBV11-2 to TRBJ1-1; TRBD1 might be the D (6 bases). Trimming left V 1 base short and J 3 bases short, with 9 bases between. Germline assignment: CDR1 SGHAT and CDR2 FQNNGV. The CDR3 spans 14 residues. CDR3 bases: TGTGCCAGCAGCTTAGTTTCAGGGGACACTGAAGCTTTCTTT. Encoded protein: CASSLVSGDTEAFF.

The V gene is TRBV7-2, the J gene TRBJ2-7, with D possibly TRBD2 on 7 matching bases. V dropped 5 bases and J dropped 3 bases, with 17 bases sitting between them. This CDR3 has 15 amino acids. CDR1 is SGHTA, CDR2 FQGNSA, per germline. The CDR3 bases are TGTGCCAGCAGCCCTATAAGGGGGGGCCGCTACGAGCAGTACTTC. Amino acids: CASSPIRGGRYEQYF.

CDR3 protein: CASSHSYEQYF. In DNA, the CDR3 is TGTGCCAGCAGTCATTCCTACGAGCAGTACTTC. This chain joins TRBV28 and TRBJ2-7; D not certain. Between the trimmed V and J ends, which lost 5 bases and 1 base, there was a span of 3 bases. The germline gives CDR1 MDHEN, CDR2 SYDVKM. This CDR3 spans 11 amino acids. The full variable domain, its missing parts supplied by reference TRBV28 and TRBJ2-7, is DVKVTQSSRYLVKRTGEKVFLECVQDMDHENMFWYRQDPGLGLRLIYFSYDVKMKEKGDIPEGYSVSREKKERFSLILESASTNQTSMYLCASSHSYEQYFGPGTRLTVT.

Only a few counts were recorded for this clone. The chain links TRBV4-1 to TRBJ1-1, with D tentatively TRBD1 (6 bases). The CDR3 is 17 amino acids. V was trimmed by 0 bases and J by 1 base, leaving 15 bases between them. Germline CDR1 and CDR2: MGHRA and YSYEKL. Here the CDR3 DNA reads TGCGCCAGCAGCCAAGATCCTTTCGGACAGACGAACACTGAAGCTTTCTTT. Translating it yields CASSQDPFGQTNTEAFF.

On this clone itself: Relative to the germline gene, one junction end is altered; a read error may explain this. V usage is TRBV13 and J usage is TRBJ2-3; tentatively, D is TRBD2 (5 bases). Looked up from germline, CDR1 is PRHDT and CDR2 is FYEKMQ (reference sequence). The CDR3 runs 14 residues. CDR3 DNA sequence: TGTGCCAACAGCGCCGAATTACGGGGAGATACGCAGTATTTT. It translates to CANSAELRGDTQYF.

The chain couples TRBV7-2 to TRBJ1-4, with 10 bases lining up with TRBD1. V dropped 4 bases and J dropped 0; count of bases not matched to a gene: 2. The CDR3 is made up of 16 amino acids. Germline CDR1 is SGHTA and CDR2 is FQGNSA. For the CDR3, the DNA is TGTGCCAGCAGCTGGGGACAGGGGTCAACTAATGAAAAACTGTTTTTT. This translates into CASSWGQGSTNEKLFF.

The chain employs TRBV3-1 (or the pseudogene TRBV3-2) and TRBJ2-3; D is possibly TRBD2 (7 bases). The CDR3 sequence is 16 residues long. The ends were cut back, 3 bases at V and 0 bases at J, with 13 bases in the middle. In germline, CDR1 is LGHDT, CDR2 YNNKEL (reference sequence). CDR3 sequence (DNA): TGTGCCAGCAGCCAGCCAAGGGGGGGTAGCACAGATACGCAGTATTTT. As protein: CASSQPRGGSTDTQYF.

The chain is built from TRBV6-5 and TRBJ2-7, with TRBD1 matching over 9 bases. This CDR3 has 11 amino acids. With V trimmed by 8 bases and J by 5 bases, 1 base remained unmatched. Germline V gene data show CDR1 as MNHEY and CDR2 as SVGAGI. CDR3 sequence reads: CASGQGNEQYF. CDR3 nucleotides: TGTGCCAGCGGACAGGGGAACGAGCAGTACTTC.

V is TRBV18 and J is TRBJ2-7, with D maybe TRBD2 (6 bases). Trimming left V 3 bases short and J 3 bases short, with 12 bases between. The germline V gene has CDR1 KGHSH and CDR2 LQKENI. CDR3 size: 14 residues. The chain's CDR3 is CASSPGRQNYEQYF. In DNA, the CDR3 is TGTGCCAGCTCACCTGGGAGGCAGAACTACGAGCAGTACTTC.

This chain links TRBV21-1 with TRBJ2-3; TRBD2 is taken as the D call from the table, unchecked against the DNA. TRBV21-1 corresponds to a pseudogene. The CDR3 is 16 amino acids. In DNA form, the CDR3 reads TGTGCCAGCAGCAAGGCGTCCCAACGGGTCACAGATACGCAGTATTTT. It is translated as CASSKASQRVTDTQYF.

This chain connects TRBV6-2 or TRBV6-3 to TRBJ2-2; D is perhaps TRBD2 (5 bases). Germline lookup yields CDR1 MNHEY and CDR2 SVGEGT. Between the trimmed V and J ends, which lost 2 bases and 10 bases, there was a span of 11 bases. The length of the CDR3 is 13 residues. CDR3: CASSYPGSPELFF. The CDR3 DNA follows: TGTGCCAGCAGTTACCCGGGGAGTCCGGAGCTGTTTTTT.

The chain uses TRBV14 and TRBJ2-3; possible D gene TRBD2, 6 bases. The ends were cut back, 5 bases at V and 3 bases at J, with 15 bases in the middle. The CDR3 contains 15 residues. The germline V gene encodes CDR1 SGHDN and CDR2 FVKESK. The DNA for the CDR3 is TGTGCCAGCAGCGCCCGGGGACTGGGGACAGATACGCAGTATTTT. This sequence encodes CASSARGLGTDTQYF.

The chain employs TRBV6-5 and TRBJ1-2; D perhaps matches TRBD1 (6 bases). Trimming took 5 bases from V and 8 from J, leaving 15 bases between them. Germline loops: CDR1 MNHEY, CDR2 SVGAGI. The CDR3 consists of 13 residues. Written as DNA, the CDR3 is TGTGCCAGCAGTCCCACAGGGTACAACGGCTACACCTTC. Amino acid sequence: CASSPTGYNGYTF.

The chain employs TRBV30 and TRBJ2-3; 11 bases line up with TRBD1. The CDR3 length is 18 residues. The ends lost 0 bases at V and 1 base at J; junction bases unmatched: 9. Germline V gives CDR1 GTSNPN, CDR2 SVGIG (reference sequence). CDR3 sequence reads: CAWSVGTGGIGGTDTQYF. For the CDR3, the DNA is TGTGCCTGGAGTGTAGGGACAGGGGGAATTGGCGGCACAGATACGCAGTATTTT.

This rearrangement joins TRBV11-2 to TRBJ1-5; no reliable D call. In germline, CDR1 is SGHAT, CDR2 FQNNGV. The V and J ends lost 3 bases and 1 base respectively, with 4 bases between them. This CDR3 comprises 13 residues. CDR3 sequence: CASSFGSNQPQHF. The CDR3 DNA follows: TGTGCCAGCAGCTTCGGGAGCAATCAGCCCCAGCATTTT.

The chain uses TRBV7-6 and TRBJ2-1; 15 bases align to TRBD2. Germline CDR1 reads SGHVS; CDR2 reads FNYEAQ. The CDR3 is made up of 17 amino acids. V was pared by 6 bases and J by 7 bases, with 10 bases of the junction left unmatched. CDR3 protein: CASSPGTSGGLWNEQFF. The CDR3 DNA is TGTGCCAGCAGTCCAGGGACTAGCGGGGGGTTATGGAATGAGCAGTTCTTC.

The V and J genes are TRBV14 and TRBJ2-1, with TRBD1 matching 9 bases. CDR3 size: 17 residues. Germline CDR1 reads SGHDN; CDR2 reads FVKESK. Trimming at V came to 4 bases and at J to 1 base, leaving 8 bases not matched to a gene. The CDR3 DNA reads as TGTGCCAGCAGCCCTTACAGGGGGCGCAGTTCCTACAATGAGCAGTTCTTC. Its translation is CASSPYRGRSSYNEQFF.

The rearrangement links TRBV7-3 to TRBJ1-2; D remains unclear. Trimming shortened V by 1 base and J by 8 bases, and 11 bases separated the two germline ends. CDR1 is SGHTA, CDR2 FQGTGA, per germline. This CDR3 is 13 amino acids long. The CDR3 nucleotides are TGTGCCAGCAGCTTAAGTGGCGGGAACGGCTACACCTTC. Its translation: CASSLSGGNGYTF.

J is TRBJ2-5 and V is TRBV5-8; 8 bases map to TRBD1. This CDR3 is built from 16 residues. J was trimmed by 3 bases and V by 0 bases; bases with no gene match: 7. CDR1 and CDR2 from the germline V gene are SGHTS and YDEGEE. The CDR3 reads CASSLGQGARKETQYF. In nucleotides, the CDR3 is TGTGCCAGCAGCTTGGGGCAGGGGGCGAGGAAAGAGACCCAGTACTTC.

This CDR3 reads CASRSDRSYGYTF. CDR3 DNA: TGTGCCAGCAGGTCTGACAGGTCCTATGGCTACACCTTC. The V call is TRBV7-2, the J call TRBJ1-2; D might be TRBD1 (6 bases). CDR3 size: 13 residues. V was cut by 6 bases and J by 4 bases, with 12 bases left in between. The germline V gene has CDR1 SGHTA and CDR2 FQGNSA.

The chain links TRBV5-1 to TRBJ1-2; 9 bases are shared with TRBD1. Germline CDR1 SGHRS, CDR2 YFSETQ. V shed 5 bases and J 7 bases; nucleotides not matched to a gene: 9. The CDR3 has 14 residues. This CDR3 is CASSSDRGRSGYTF. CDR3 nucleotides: TGCGCCAGCAGTTCCGACAGGGGGAGGAGTGGCTACACCTTC. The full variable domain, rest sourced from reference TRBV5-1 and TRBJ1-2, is KAGVTQTPRYLIKTRGQQVTLSCSPISGHRSVSWYQQTPGQGLQFLFEYFSETQRNKGNFPGRFSGRQFSNSRSEMNVSTLELGDSALYLCASSSDRGRSGYTFGSGTRLTVV.

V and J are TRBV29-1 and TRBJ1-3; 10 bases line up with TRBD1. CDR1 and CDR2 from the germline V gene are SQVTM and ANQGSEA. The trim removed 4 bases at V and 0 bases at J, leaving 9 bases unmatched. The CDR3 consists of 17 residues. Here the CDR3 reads CSVGAWTGGLSGNTIYF. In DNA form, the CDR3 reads TGCAGCGTTGGAGCCTGGACAGGGGGTCTCTCTGGAAACACCATATATTTT.

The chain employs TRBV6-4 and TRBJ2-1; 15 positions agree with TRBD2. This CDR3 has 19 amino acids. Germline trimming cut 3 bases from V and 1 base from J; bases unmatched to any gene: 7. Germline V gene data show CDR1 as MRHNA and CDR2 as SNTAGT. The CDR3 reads CASSESGLAGGLSYNEQFF. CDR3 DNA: TGTGCCAGCAGTGAATCTGGACTAGCGGGGGGGCTATCCTACAATGAGCAGTTCTTC.